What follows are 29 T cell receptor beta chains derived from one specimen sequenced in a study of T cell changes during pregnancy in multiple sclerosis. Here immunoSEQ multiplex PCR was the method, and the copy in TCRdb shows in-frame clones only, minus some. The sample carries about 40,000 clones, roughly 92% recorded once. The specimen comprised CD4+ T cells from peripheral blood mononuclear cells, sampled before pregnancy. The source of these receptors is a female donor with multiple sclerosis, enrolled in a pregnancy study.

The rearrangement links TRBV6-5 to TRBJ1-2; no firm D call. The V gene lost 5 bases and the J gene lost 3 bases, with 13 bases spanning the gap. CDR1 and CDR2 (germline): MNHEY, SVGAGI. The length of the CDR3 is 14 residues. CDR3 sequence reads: CASSRRGPYYGYTF. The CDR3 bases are TGTGCCAGCAGTCGACGAGGGCCCTACTATGGCTACACCTTC.

CDR3 loop: CASTTGTGGTEAFF. CDR3 DNA sequence: TGTGCCAGCACCACCGGGACAGGGGGCACTGAAGCTTTCTTT. The chain uses TRBV28 and TRBJ1-1; 11 bases align to TRBD1. This CDR3 region has 14 residues. Trimming cost V 7 bases and J 4 bases; bases outside gene matches: 5. Germline CDR1 is MDHEN and CDR2 is SYDVKM. Filled out from reference TRBV28 and TRBJ1-1, the complete variable domain reads DVKVTQSSRYLVKRTGEKVFLECVQDMDHENMFWYRQDPGLGLRLIYFSYDVKMKEKGDIPEGYSVSREKKERFSLILESASTNQTSMYLCASTTGTGGTEAFFGQGTRLTVV.

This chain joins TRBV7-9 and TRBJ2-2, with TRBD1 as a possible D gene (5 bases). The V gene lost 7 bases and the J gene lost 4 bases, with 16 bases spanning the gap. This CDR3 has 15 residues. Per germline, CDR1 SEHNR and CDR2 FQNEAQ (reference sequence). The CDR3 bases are TGTGCCAGCAACCCGATTGACAGTTTCACCGGGGAGCTGTTTTTT. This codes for CASNPIDSFTGELFF.

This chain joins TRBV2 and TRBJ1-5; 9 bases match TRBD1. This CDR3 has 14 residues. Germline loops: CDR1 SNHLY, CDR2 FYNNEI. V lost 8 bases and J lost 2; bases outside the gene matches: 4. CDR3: CASQRTGGNQPQHF. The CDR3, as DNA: TGTGCCAGCCAGAGGACAGGGGGCAATCAGCCCCAGCATTTT. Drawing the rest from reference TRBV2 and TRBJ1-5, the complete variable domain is EPEVTQTPSHQVTQMGQEVILRCVPISNHLYFYWYRQILGQKVEFLVSFYNNEISEKSEIFDDQFSVERPDGSNFTLKIRSTKLEDSAMYFCASQRTGGNQPQHFGDGTRLSIL.

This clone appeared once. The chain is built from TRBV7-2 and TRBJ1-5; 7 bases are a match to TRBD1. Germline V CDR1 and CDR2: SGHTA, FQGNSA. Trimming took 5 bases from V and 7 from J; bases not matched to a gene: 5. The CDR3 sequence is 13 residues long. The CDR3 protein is CASSHDRVQPQHF. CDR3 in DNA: TGTGCCAGCAGCCACGACAGGGTACAGCCCCAGCATTTT.

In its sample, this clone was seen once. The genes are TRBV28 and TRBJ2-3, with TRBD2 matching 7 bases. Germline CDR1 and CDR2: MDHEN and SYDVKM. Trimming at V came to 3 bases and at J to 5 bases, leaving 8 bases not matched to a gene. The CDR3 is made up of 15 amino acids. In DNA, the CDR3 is TGTGCCAGCAGTTTCCCTACTAGCGCAGGAGATACGCAGTATTTT. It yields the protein CASSFPTSAGDTQYF.

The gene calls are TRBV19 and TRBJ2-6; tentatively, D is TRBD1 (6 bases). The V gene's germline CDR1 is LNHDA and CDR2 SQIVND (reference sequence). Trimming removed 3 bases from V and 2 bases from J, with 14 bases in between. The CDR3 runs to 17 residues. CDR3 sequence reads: CASSISRGRAGANVLTF. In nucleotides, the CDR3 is TGTGCCAGTAGTATCAGCAGGGGTAGAGCTGGGGCCAACGTCCTGACTTTC.

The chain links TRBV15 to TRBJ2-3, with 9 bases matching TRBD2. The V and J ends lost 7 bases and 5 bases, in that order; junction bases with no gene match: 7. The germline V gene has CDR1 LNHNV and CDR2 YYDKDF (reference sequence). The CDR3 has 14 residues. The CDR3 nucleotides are TGTGCCACCAATTGGGCGGGAGGGGAAGATACGCAGTATTTT. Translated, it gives CATNWAGGEDTQYF. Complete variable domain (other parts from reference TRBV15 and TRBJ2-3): DAMVIQNPRYQVTQFGKPVTLSCSQTLNHNVMYWYQQKSSQAPKLLFHYYDKDFNNEADTPDNFQSRRPNTSFCFLDIRSPGLGDTAMYLCATNWAGGEDTQYFGPGTRLTVL.

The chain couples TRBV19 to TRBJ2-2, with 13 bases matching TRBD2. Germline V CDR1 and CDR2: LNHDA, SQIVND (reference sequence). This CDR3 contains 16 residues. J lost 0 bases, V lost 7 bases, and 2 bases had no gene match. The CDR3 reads CASKGLAGTNTGELFF. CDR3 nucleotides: TGTGCCAGTAAGGGACTAGCGGGAACGAACACCGGGGAGCTGTTTTTT.

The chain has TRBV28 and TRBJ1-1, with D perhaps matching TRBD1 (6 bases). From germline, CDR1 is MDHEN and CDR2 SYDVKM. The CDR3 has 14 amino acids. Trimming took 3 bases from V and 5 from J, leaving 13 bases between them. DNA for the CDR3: TGTGCCAGCAGTTTTGGTGGGGGGGCAACTGAAGCTTTCTTT. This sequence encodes CASSFGGGATEAFF.

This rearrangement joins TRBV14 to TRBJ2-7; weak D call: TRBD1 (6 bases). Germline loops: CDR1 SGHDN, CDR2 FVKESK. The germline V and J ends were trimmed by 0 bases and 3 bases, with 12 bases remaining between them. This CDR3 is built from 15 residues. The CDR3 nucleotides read TGTGCCAGCAGCCAAGATCCTGGCAGGGGCTACGAGCAGTACTTC. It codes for CASSQDPGRGYEQYF.

CDR3 region: CASSGTPGPRSGYGYTF. CDR3 nucleotides: TGTGCCAGCAGTGGGACACCAGGGCCCCGCTCGGGCTATGGCTACACCTTC. This chain uses TRBV28 with TRBJ1-2, with D perhaps matching TRBD1 (6 bases). CDR3 length: 17 residues. CDR1 MDHEN and CDR2 SYDVKM come from the germline V gene. V lost 5 bases to trimming and J lost 4 bases, with 23 bases between them.

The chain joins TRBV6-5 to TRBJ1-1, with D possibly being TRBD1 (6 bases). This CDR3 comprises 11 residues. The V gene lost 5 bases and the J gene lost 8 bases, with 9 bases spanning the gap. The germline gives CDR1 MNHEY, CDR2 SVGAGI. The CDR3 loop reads CASSQGPEAFF. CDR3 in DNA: TGTGCCAGCAGTCAGGGGCCCGAAGCTTTCTTT.

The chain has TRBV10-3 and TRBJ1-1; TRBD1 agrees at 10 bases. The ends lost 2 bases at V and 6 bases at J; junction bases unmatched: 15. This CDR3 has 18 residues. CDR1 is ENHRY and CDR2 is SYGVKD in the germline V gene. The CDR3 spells CAISEAKSGQGKLAEAFF. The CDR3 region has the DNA TGTGCCATCAGTGAGGCGAAATCGGGACAGGGGAAGTTAGCTGAAGCTTTCTTT.

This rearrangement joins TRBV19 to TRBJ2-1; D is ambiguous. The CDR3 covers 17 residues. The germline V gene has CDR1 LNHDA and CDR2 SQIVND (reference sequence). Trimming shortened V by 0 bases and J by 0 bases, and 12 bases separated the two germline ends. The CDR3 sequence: CASSIEKSRSSYNEQFF. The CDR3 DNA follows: TGTGCCAGTAGTATAGAGAAGAGCCGTAGCTCCTACAATGAGCAGTTCTTC.

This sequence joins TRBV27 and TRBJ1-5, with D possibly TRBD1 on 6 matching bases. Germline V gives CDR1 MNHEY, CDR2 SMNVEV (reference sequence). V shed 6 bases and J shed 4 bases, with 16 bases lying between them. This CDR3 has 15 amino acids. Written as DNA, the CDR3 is TGTGCCAGCAGCCCGAGCAGGGGTGATAATCAGCCCCAGCATTTT. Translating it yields CASSPSRGDNQPQHF.

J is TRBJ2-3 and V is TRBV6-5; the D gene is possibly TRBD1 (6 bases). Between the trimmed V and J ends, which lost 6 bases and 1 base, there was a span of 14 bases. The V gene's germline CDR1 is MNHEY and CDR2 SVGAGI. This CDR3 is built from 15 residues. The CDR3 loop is CASRDQGSGTDTQYF. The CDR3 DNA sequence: TGTGCCAGCAGAGATCAGGGGTCTGGCACAGATACGCAGTATTTT.

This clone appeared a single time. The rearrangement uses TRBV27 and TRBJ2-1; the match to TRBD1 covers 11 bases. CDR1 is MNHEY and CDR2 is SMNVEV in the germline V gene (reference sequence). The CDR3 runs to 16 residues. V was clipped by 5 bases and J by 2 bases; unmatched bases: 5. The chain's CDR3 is CASSPWTGGTYNEQFF. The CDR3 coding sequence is TGTGCCAGCAGTCCTTGGACAGGGGGCACCTACAATGAGCAGTTCTTC.

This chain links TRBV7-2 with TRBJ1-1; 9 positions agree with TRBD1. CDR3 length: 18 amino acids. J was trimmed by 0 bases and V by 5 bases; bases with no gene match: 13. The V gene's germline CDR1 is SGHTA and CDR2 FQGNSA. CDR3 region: CASSLRTGAQPMNTEAFF. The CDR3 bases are TGTGCCAGCAGCCTGCGGACAGGGGCGCAGCCTATGAACACTGAAGCTTTCTTT.

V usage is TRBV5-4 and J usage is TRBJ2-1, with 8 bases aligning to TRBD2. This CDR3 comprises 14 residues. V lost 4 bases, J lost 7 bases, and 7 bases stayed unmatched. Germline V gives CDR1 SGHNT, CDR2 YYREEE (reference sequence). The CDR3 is CASSPGLGVNEQFF. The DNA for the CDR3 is TGTGCCAGCAGCCCGGGACTAGGGGTTAATGAGCAGTTCTTC.

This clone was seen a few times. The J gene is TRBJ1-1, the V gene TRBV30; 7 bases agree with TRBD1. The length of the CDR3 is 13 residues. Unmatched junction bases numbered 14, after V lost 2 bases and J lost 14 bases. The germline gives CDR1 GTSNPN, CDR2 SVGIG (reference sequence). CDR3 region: CAWSSTATEGAFF. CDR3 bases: TGTGCCTGGAGTTCTACAGCCACGGAGGGGGCCTTCTTT. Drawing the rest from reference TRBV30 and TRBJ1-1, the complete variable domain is SQTIHQWPATLVQPVGSPLSLECTVEGTSNPNLYWYRQAAGRGLQLLFYSVGIGQISSEVPQNLSASRPQDRQFILSSKKLLLSDSGFYLCAWSSTATEGAFFGQGTRLTVV.

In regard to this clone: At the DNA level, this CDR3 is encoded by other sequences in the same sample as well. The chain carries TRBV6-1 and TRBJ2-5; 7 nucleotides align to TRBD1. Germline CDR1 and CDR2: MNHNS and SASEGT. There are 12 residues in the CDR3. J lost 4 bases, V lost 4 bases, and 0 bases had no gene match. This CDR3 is CASSAGGETQYF. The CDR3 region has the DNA TGTGCCAGCAGTGCAGGGGGAGAGACCCAGTACTTC.

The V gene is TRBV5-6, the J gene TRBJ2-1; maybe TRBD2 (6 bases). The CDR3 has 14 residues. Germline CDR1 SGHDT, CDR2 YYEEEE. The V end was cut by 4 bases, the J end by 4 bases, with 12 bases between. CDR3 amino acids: CASSRAGLYNEQFF. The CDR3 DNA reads TGTGCCAGCAGCCGTGCGGGGCTATACAATGAGCAGTTCTTC.

This chain's CDR3 is CASRRDSNTEAFF. The CDR3 nucleotides read TGTGCCAGCAGGCGGGACAGTAACACTGAAGCTTTCTTT. V and J are TRBV2 and TRBJ1-1; 7 bases line up with TRBD1. This CDR3 is built from 13 residues. J was trimmed by 2 bases and V by 6 bases; bases with no gene match: 3. Germline CDR1 is SNHLY and CDR2 is FYNNEI.

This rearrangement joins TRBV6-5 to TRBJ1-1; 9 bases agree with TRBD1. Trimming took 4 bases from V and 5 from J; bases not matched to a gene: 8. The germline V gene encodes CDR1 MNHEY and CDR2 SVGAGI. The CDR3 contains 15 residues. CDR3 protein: CASSWGQGLDTEAFF. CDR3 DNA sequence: TGTGCCAGCAGTTGGGGACAGGGTTTGGATACTGAAGCTTTCTTT.

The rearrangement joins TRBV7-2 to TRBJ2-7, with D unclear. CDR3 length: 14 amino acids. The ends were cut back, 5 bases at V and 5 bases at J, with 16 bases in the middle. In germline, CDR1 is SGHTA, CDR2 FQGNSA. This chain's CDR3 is CASSLDPAKNEQYF. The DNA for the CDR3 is TGTGCCAGCAGCCTAGACCCCGCTAAGAACGAGCAGTACTTC.

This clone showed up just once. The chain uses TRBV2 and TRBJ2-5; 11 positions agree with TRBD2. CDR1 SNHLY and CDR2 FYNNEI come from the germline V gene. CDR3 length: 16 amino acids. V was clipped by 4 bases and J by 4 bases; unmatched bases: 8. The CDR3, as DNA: TGTGCCAGCAGTGGGGGGCTAGCGGGAGGTAGAGAGACCCAGTACTTC. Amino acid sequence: CASSGGLAGGRETQYF.

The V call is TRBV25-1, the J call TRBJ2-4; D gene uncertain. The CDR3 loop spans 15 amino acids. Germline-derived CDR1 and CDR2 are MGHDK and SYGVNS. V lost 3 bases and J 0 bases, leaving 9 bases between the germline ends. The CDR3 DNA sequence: TGTGCCAGCAGTGACCCCTCAGTAGCCAAAAACATTCAGTACTTC. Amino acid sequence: CASSDPSVAKNIQYF. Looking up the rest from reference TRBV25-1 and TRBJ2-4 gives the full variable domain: EADIYQTPRYLVIGTGKKITLECSQTMGHDKMYWYQQDPGMELHLIHYSYGVNSTEKGDLSSESTVSRIRTEHFPLTLESARPSHTSQYLCASSDPSVAKNIQYFGAGTRLSVL.

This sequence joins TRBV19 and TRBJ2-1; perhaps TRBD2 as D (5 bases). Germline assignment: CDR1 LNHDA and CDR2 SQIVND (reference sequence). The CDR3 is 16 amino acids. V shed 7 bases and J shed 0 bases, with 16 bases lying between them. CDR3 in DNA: TGTGCCAGTATTCCCCCCGGGGTAAGCTCCTACAATGAGCAGTTCTTC. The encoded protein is CASIPPGVSSYNEQFF.